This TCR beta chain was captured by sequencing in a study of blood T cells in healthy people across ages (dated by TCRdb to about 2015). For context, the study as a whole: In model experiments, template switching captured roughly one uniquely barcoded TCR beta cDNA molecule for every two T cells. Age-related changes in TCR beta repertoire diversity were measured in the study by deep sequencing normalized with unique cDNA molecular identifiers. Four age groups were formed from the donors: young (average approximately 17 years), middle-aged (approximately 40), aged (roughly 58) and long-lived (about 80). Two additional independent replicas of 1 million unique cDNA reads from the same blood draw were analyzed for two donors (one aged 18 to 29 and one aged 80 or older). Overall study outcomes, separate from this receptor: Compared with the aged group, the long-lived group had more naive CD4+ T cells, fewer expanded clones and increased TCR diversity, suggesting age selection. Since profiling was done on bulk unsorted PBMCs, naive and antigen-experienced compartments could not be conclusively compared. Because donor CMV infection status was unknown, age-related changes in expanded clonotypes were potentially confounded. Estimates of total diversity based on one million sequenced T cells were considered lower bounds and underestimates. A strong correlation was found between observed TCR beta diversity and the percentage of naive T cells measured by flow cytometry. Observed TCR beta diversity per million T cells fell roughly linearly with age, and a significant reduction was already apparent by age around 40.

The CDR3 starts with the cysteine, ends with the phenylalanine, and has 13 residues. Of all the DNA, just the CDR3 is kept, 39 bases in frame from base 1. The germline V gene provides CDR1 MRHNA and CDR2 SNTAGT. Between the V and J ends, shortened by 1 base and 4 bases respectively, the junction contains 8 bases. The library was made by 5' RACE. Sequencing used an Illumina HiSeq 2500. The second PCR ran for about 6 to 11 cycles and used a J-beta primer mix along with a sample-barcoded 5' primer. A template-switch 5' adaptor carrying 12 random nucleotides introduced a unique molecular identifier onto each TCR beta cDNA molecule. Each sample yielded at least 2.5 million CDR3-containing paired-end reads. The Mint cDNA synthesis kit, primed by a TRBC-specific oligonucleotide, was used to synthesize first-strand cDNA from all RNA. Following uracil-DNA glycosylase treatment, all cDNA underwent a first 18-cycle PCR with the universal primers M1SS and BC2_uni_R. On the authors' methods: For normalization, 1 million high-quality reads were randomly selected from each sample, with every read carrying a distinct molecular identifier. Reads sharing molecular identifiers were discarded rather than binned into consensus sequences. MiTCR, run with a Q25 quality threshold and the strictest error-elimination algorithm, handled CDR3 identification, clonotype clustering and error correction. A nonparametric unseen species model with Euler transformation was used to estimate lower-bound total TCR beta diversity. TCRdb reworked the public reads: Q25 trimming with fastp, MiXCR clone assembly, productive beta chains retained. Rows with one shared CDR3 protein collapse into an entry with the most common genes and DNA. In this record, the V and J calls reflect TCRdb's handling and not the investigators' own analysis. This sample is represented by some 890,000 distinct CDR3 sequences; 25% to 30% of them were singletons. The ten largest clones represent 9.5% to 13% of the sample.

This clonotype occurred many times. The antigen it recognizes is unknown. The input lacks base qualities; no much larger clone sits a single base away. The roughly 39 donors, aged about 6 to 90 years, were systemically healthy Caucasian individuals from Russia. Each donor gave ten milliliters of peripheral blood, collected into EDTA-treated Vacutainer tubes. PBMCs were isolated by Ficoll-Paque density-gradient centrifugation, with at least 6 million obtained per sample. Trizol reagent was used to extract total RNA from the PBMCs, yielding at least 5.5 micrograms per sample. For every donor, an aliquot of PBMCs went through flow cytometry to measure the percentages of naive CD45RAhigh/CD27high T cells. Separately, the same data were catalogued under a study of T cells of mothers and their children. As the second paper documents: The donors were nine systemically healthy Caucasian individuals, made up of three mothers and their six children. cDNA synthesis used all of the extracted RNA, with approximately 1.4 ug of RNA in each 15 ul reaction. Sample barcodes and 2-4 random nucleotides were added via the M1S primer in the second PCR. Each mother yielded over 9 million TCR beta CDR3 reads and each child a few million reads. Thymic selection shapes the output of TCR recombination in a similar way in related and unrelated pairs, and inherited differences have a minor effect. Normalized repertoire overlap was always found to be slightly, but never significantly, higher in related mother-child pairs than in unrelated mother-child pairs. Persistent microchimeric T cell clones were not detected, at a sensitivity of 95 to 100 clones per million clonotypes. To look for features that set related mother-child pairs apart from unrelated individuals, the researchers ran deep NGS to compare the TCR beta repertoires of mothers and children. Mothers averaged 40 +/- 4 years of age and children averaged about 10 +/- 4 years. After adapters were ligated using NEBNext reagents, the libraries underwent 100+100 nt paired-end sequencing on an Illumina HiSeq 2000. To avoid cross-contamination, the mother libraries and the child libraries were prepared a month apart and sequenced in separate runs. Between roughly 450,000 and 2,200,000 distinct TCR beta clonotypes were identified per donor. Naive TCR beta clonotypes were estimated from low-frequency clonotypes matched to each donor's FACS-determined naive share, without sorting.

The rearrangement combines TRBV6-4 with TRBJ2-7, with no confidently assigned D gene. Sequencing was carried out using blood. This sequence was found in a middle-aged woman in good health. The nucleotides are TGTGCCAGCAGTGACTTGAGAGCGTACGAGCAGTACTTC. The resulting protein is CASSDLRAYEQYF.